Listed here are 14 T cell receptor beta chains from one sample, sequenced in a study of beta chain features in type 1 diabetes. Reverse transcription of all isolated RNA meant that expressed TCRB transcripts were sequenced. Some clones are missing from TCRdb's copy, which holds only in-frame ones; the method was immunoSEQ multiplex PCR. Counted here are 500,000 to 700,000 clones, 15% occurring once; the ten biggest clones make up approximately 0.087%. Sequencing input: naive CD4+ T cells from blood. The receptors shown here come from a young man in good health.

A few counts support this clone. The chain links TRBV29-1 to TRBJ2-7; D is ambiguous. Germline assignment: CDR1 SQVTM and CDR2 ANQGSEA. V was shortened by 4 bases and J by 2 bases, with 6 bases between the two germline ends. The CDR3 totals 11 residues. The CDR3 DNA sequence: TGCAGCGTTGTGGTAGCCTACGAGCAGTACTTC. Translated: CSVVVAYEQYF.

This clone was observed a handful of times. The chain links TRBV29-1 to TRBJ2-7; TRBD2 might be the D (6 bases). In germline, CDR1 is SQVTM, CDR2 ANQGSEA. V was cut by 0 bases and J by 0 bases, with 15 bases left in between. CDR3 length: 16 amino acids. In DNA form, the CDR3 reads TGCAGCGTTGAAGATGGGCACCATAGCGGCTCCTACGAGCAGTACTTC. As protein: CSVEDGHHSGSYEQYF.

The genes are TRBV2 and TRBJ1-2, with no clear D. Trimming removed 6 bases from V and 7 bases from J, with 15 bases in between. The germline gives CDR1 SNHLY, CDR2 FYNNEI. CDR3 length equals 13 residues. CDR3 nucleotides: TGTGCCAGCAGCTCAAAGGGTGGGGTTGGCTACACCTTC. It specifies CASSSKGGVGYTF.

V and J are TRBV9 and TRBJ1-4, with 7 bases lining up with TRBD1. The CDR3 is made up of 13 amino acids. J gave up 4 bases and V 7 bases, and 4 bases lay outside the gene matches. The germline V gene has CDR1 SGDLS and CDR2 YYNGEE. The CDR3 loop reads CASSGTDNEKLFF. The CDR3 region has the DNA TGTGCCAGCTCCGGGACAGATAATGAAAAACTGTTTTTT.

V and J are TRBV7-9 and TRBJ1-3; 7 bases agree with TRBD1. Germline V CDR1 and CDR2: SEHNR, FQNEAQ (reference sequence). After removal of 4 bases from V and 3 bases from J, the junction contained 9 bases not matched to a gene. This CDR3 has 16 amino acids. The CDR3 region is CASSSQGVLSGNTIYF. CDR3 DNA sequence: TGTGCCAGCAGCTCCCAGGGGGTCCTAAGTGGAAACACCATATATTTT.

CDR3 region: CASSGARAGNQPQHF. DNA of the CDR3: TGTGCCAGCAGCGGTGCAAGGGCGGGCAATCAGCCCCAGCATTTT. The rearrangement joins TRBV7-2 to TRBJ1-5, with D hard to call. The V gene's germline CDR1 is SGHTA and CDR2 FQGNSA. The V end was cut by 5 bases, the J end by 2 bases, with 13 bases between. CDR3 length: 15 amino acids.

This rearrangement joins TRBV14 to TRBJ2-1, with a tentative D call TRBD2 (6 bases). The CDR3 is 17 amino acids. Between the trimmed V and J ends, which lost 4 bases and 7 bases, there was a span of 23 bases. The germline V gene encodes CDR1 SGHDN and CDR2 FVKESK. CDR3 loop: CASSPTTPLARGNEQFF. The DNA of the CDR3 is TGTGCCAGCAGCCCCACTACTCCCCTAGCGAGAGGGAATGAGCAGTTCTTC.

In DNA form, the CDR3 reads TGCGCCAGCAGCAGGAGGGACAGGCAGCAAGAGACCCAGTACTTC. Protein sequence: CASSRRDRQQETQYF. This chain links TRBV5-1 with TRBJ2-5; 8 bases are a match to TRBD1. Germline V gene sequence: CDR1 SGHRS, CDR2 YFSETQ. Trimming removed 4 bases from V and 2 bases from J; junction bases left unmatched: 7. This CDR3 is built from 15 residues.

The V gene is TRBV27, the J gene TRBJ2-1; 8 bases line up with TRBD2. Germline CDR1 is MNHEY and CDR2 is SMNVEV (reference sequence). The CDR3 extends over 15 amino acids. After removal of 10 bases from V and 3 bases from J, the junction contained 11 bases not matched to a gene. The CDR3 DNA follows: TGTGCCACCCAGAAATTTAGCGGGAACTACAATGAGCAGTTCTTC. Translating gives CATQKFSGNYNEQFF.

The chain uses TRBV5-4 and TRBJ2-1, with D tentatively TRBD1 or TRBD2 (7 bases each). Germline V gene data show CDR1 as SGHNT and CDR2 as YYREEE (reference sequence). CDR3 length equals 18 residues. V was shortened by 0 bases and J by 9 bases, with 25 bases between the two germline ends. CDR3 sequence (DNA): TGTGCCAGCAGCTTGGGCCAGGGGGGTGCTAGCGGTCTTTCTGAGCAGTTCTTC. Encoded protein: CASSLGQGGASGLSEQFF.

The rearrangement joins TRBV5-1 to TRBJ2-3; 7 bases are a match to TRBD1. The length of the CDR3 is 15 residues. Germline CDR1 reads SGHRS; CDR2 reads YFSETQ. With 2 bases clipped from V and 0 bases from J, the junction kept 3 bases outside the gene matches. The CDR3 DNA reads TGCGCCAGCAGCTTAGACAGGGTTAGCACAGATACGCAGTATTTT. Translating it yields CASSLDRVSTDTQYF.

The chain has TRBV4-2 and TRBJ2-4; TRBD1 might be the D (6 bases). The germline V gene has CDR1 LGHNA and CDR2 YNFKEQ. The V and J ends lost 0 bases and 0 bases respectively, with 9 bases between them. This CDR3 has 16 residues. CDR3 sequence: CASSQEPGAAKNIQYF. Written as DNA, the CDR3 is TGTGCCAGCAGCCAAGAACCAGGGGCAGCCAAAAACATTCAGTACTTC.

This chain links TRBV6-5 with TRBJ2-1; D remains ambiguous. Germline V gene lookup returns CDR1 MNHEY and CDR2 SVGAGI. V lost 2 bases and J 7 bases, leaving 9 bases between the germline ends. The CDR3 runs to 13 residues. CDR3 amino acids: CASSYPPTNEQFF. The CDR3 region has the DNA TGTGCCAGCAGTTACCCCCCTACTAATGAGCAGTTCTTC.

This clone was seen more than once but under ten times. The chain couples TRBV6-5 to TRBJ2-3; the D is unclear. With 2 bases removed from V and 2 bases from J, the gap between germline ends came to 5 bases. CDR3 length equals 13 residues. Germline V gene lookup returns CDR1 MNHEY and CDR2 SVGAGI. CDR3 loop: CASSYRYTDTQYF. The CDR3 region has the DNA TGTGCCAGCAGTTACCGTTACACAGATACGCAGTATTTT.